Sequencing of this TCR beta chain was carried out in a study of post-analysis software for immune sequencing data. Looking at the study overall: The courses of disease that were included comprised relapsing-remitting, secondary progressive and progressive-relapsing multiple sclerosis.

Notes on the study in general: Analysis by F measure revealed that same-batch samples clustered strongly together. There was significantly lower normalized Chao1 diversity in multiple sclerosis patients than in controls.

TCR beta libraries were prepared from cDNA with unique molecular identifiers. TCRdb re-derived calls from the PCR reads in MiXCR, one entry per CDR3 protein. The table records about 200,000 distinct CDR3 sequences, 25% to 35% of them present only once. This clonotype was recorded at least ten times. Its cognate antigen is unknown. The clonotype was recovered from a girl aged 2-17 years with multiple sclerosis. The sequenced sample consisted of blood.

CDR3 amino acids: CSVEDPAGYDYEQYF. CDR3 nucleotides: TGCAGCGTTGAAGATCCAGCGGGCTATGATTACGAGCAGTACTTC. The genes are TRBV29-1 and TRBJ2-7, with TRBD2 as a possible D gene (6 bases). The V end was cut by 0 bases, the J end by 4 bases, with 16 bases between. Germline loops: CDR1 SQVTM, CDR2 ANQGSEA. This CDR3 contains 15 residues.